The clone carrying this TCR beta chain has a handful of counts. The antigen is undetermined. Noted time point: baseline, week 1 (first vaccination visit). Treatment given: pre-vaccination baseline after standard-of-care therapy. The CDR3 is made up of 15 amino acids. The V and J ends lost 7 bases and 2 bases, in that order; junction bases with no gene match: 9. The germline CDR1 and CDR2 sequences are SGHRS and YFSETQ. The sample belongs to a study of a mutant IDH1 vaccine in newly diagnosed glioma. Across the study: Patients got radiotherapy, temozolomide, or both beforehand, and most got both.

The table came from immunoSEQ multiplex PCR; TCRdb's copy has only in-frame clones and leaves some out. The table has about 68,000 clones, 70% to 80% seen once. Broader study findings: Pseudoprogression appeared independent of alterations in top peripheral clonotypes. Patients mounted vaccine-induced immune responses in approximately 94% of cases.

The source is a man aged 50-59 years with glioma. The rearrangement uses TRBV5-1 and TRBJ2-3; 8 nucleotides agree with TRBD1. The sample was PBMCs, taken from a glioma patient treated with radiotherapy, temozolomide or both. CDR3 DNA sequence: TGCGCCAGCGGACAAGACAGGGGCGACACAGATACGCAGTATTTT. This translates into CASGQDRGDTDTQYF. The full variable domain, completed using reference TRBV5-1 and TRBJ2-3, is KAGVTQTPRYLIKTRGQQVTLSCSPISGHRSVSWYQQTPGQGLQFLFEYFSETQRNKGNFPGRFSGRQFSNSRSEMNVSTLELGDSALYLCASGQDRGDTDTQYFGPGTRLTVL.